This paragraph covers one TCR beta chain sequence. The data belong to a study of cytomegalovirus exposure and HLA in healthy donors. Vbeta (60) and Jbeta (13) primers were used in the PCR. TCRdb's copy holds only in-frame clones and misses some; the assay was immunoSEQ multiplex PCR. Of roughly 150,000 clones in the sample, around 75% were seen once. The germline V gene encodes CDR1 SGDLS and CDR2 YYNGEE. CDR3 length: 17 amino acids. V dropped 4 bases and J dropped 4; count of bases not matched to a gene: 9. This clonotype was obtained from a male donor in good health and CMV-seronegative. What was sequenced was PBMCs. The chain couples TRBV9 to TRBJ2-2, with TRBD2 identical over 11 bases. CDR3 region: CASSPSGTSGTTGELFF. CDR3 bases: TGTGCCAGCAGCCCTTCCGGGACTAGCGGCACCACCGGGGAGCTGTTTTTT.